This TCR beta chain was sequenced in a study of CD8+ T cells in alopecia areata. Extracted RNA was reverse transcribed into cDNA, the sequencing template. TCRdb's copy holds only in-frame clones and misses some; the assay was immunoSEQ multiplex PCR. The data hold 150,000 to 200,000 clones, with under 80% observed a single time. As to treatment: oral pan-JAK inhibitor, 5-10 mg twice daily. Trimming removed 5 bases at V and 8 bases at J, with 15 bases between. CDR3 length equals 14 residues. From germline, CDR1 is MNHNS and CDR2 SASEGT. The sample in question was CD4+ T cells sorted from blood, obtained around week 50, from a patient treated with tofacitinib. This clonotype was sampled from a human donor with alopecia areata. The chain joins TRBV6-1 to TRBJ1-4; unclear D gene. CDR3: CASSLTERGEKLFF. CDR3 nucleotide sequence: TGTGCCAGCAGTCTGACGGAGCGAGGCGAAAAACTGTTTTTT.